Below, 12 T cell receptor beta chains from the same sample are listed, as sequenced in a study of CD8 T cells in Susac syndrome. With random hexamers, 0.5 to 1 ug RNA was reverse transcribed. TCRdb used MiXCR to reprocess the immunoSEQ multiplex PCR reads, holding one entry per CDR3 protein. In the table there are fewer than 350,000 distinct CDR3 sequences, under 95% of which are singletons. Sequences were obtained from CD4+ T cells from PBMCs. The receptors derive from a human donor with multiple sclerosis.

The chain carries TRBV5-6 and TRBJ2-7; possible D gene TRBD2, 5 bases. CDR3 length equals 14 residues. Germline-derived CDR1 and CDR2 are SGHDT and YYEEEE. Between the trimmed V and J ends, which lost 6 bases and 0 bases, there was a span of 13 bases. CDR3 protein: CASKETGSSYEQYF. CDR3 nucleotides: TGTGCCAGCAAGGAGACGGGAAGCTCCTACGAGCAGTACTTC.

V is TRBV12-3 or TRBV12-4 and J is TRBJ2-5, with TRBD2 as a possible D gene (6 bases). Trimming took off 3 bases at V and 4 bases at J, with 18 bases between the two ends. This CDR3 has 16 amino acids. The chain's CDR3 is CASSLMGLARRETQYF. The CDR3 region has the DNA TGTGCCAGCAGTTTGATGGGGCTAGCGCGAAGAGAGACCCAGTACTTC.

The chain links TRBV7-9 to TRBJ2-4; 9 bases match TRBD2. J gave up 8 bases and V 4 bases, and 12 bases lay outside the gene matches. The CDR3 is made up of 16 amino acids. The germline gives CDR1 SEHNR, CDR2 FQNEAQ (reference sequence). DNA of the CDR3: TGTGCCAGCAGCTGGACTAGCGCCCAAGCCGGGGACATTCAGTACTTC. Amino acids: CASSWTSAQAGDIQYF.

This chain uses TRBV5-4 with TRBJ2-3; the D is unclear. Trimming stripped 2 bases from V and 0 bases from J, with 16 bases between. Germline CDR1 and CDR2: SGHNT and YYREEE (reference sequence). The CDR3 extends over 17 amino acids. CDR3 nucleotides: TGTGCCAGCAGCTTCCGAGTTGCCGGAACTAGCACAGATACGCAGTATTTT. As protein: CASSFRVAGTSTDTQYF. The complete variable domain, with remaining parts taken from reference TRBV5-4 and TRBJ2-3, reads ETGVTQSPTHLIKTRGQQVTLRCSSQSGHNTVSWYQQALGQGPQFIFQYYREEENGRGNFPPRFSGLQFPNYSSELNVNALELDDSALYLCASSFRVAGTSTDTQYFGPGTRLTVL.

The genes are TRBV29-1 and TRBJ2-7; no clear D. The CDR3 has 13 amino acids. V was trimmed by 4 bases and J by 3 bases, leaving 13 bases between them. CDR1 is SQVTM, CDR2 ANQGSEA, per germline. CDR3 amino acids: CSVGPAANYEQYF. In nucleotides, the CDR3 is TGCAGCGTTGGGCCCGCTGCCAACTACGAGCAGTACTTC.

The CDR3 loop reads CASSYSITAPTGELFF. CDR3 nucleotides: TGTGCCAGCAGTTACTCGATCACGGCACCAACCGGGGAGCTGTTTTTT. This chain uses TRBV6-5 with TRBJ2-2, with D unresolved. The CDR3 has 16 residues. The V gene's germline CDR1 is MNHEY and CDR2 SVGAGI. V was shortened by 0 bases and J by 5 bases, with 13 bases between the two germline ends.

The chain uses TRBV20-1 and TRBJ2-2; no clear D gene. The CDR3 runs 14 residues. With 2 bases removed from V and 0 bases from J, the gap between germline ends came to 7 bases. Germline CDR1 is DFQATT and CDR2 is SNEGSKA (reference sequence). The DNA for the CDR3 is TGCAGTGCTAGAAAAGTTGCGAACACCGGGGAGCTGTTTTTT. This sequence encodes CSARKVANTGELFF.

The CDR3 sequence is CSARVAGEGQETQYF. DNA for the CDR3: TGCAGTGCTAGAGTGGCAGGGGAGGGCCAAGAGACCCAGTACTTC. The rearrangement links TRBV20-1 to TRBJ2-5; possible D gene TRBD2, 7 bases. CDR3 length equals 15 residues. Germline-derived CDR1 and CDR2 are DFQATT and SNEGSKA (reference sequence). The V end lost 1 base, the J end lost 1 base, and 13 bases lay between the germline ends.

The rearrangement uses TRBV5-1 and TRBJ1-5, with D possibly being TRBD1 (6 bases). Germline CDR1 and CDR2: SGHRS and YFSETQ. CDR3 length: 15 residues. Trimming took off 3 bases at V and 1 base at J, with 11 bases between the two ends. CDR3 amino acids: CASSWTGGSNQPQHF. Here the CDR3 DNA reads TGCGCCAGCAGCTGGACCGGGGGCAGCAATCAGCCCCAGCATTTT. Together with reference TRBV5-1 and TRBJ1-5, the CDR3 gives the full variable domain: KAGVTQTPRYLIKTRGQQVTLSCSPISGHRSVSWYQQTPGQGLQFLFEYFSETQRNKGNFPGRFSGRQFSNSRSEMNVSTLELGDSALYLCASSWTGGSNQPQHFGDGTRLSIL.

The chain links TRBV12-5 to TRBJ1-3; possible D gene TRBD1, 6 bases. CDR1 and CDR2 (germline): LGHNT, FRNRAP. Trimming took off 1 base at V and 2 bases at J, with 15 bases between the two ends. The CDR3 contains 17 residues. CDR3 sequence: CASGLGPRGSPGNTIYF. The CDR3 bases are TGTGCTAGTGGTTTGGGCCCCAGGGGAAGTCCTGGAAACACCATATATTTT.

The CDR3 is CASSLPRDSYSYEQYF. Here the CDR3 DNA reads TGTGCCAGCAGCCTACCGCGGGACTCCTACTCCTACGAGCAGTACTTC. The chain joins TRBV3-1 to TRBJ2-7; tentatively, D is TRBD2 (6 bases). Trimming removed 4 bases at V and 0 bases at J, with 16 bases between. The CDR3 consists of 16 residues. Looked up from germline, CDR1 is LGHDT and CDR2 is YNNKEL (reference sequence).

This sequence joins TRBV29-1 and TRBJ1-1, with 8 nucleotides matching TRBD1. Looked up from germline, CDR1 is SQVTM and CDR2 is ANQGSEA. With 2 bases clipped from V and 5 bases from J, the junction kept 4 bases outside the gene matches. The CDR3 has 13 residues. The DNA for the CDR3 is TGCAGCGTTGAACAGGGGGCGCAGACTGAAGCTTTCTTT. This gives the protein CSVEQGAQTEAFF.